The 14 T cell receptor beta chains presented below share a single source sample, sequenced in a study of siplizumab effects on memory and regulatory T cells. The repertoire was sequenced with immunoSEQ multiplex PCR; TCRdb's copy has only in-frame clones and lacks some. This sample has 70,000 to 90,000 clones, with 93% found just once. Sequencing was carried out using CD8+ T cells sorted from blood. The receptors were sampled from a human donor in good health.

Worth noting for this clone: Other nucleotide sequences from this sample produce the same CDR3. This rearrangement joins TRBV27 to TRBJ2-7; unclear D gene. The V gene's germline CDR1 is MNHEY and CDR2 SMNVEV (reference sequence). V shed 2 bases and J shed 1 base, with 6 bases lying between them. This CDR3 contains 13 residues. For the CDR3, the DNA is TGTGCCAGCAGTTTAGGCACTTCCTACGAGCAGTACTTC. Translation gives CASSLGTSYEQYF.

V gene TRBV19 combines with J gene TRBJ2-1; D gene uncertain. Trimming took off 0 bases at V and 3 bases at J, with 12 bases between the two ends. The CDR3 extends over 16 amino acids. Germline CDR1 LNHDA, CDR2 SQIVND (reference sequence). CDR3 sequence reads: CASSIDPTPSYNEQFF. As DNA, the CDR3 is TGTGCCAGTAGTATAGATCCTACACCTAGCTACAATGAGCAGTTCTTC. The full variable domain, with the rest looked up from reference TRBV19 and TRBJ2-1, is DGGITQSPKYLFRKEGQNVTLSCEQNLNHDAMYWYRQDPGQGLRLIYYSQIVNDFQKGDIAEGYSVSREKKESFPLTVTSAQKNPTAFYLCASSIDPTPSYNEQFFGPGTRLTVL.

The chain joins TRBV27 to TRBJ2-7, with 7 nucleotides matching TRBD2. CDR1 and CDR2 (germline): MNHEY, SMNVEV (reference sequence). Losses at the gene ends were 6 bases for V and 3 bases for J; bases not matched to a gene: 8. The CDR3 has 14 amino acids. The CDR3 sequence is CASSPGLADYEQYF. In DNA form, the CDR3 reads TGTGCCAGCAGCCCAGGGCTAGCGGACTACGAGCAGTACTTC.

This chain links TRBV30 with TRBJ1-2; a weak D match, TRBD1 (5 bases). There are 14 residues in the CDR3. Trimming stripped 0 bases from V and 8 bases from J, with 16 bases between. The V gene's germline CDR1 is GTSNPN and CDR2 SVGIG (reference sequence). This CDR3 reads CAWSVQSGAGGYTF. CDR3 in DNA: TGTGCCTGGAGTGTACAGTCCGGGGCCGGCGGCTACACCTTC.

V usage is TRBV5-1 and J usage is TRBJ2-7, with 7 bases that match TRBD1. The CDR3 has 14 amino acids. V gave up 3 bases and J gave up 3 bases; unmatched junction bases: 6. CDR1 is SGHRS, CDR2 YFSETQ, per germline. CDR3 residues: CASSWRQGDYEQYF. The CDR3 DNA reads TGCGCCAGCAGCTGGCGACAGGGAGACTACGAGCAGTACTTC.

The CDR3 bases are TGTGCCAGCAGCGTAGGTACTTCACTGCAAGAGACCCAGTACTTC. Its translation is CASSVGTSLQETQYF. J is TRBJ2-5 and V is TRBV9; no clear D gene. Deletions cut 0 bases from V and 2 bases from J, with 11 bases between. Germline loops: CDR1 SGDLS, CDR2 YYNGEE. The CDR3 consists of 15 residues.

This chain joins TRBV5-1 and TRBJ1-2; 7 bases agree with TRBD1. V lost 0 bases to trimming and J lost 3 bases; unmatched junction nucleotides: 5. The CDR3 loop spans 15 amino acids. CDR1 and CDR2 (germline): SGHRS, YFSETQ. Written as DNA, the CDR3 is TGCGCCAGCAGCTTGGTCTACCAGGGGGACTATGGCTACACCTTC. Protein product: CASSLVYQGDYGYTF.

The chain couples TRBV7-2 to TRBJ2-3, with 11 bases matching TRBD2. Germline V gene sequence: CDR1 SGHTA, CDR2 FQGNSA. Trimming at V came to 1 base and at J to 5 bases, leaving 11 bases not matched to a gene. The CDR3 extends over 18 amino acids. CDR3 amino acids: CASSLELAGGLPVDTQYF. The DNA for the CDR3 is TGTGCCAGCAGCTTAGAGCTAGCGGGGGGCCTCCCGGTAGATACGCAGTATTTT.

The chain has TRBV30 and TRBJ1-4, with unresolved D. Trimming took off 4 bases at V and 7 bases at J, with 13 bases between the two ends. The CDR3 is 13 residues long. CDR1 and CDR2 from the germline V gene are GTSNPN and SVGIG (reference sequence). Here the CDR3 DNA reads TGTGCCTGGAATCCTAGTGGTAGTGAAAAACTGTTTTTT. Amino acids: CAWNPSGSEKLFF.

The rearrangement uses TRBV28 and TRBJ1-2; D gene ambiguous. The CDR3 covers 16 residues. V was pared by 6 bases and J by 4 bases, with 21 bases between. CDR1 and CDR2 from the germline V gene are MDHEN and SYDVKM. Here the CDR3 reads CASSLSPREVLYGYTF. DNA for the CDR3: TGTGCCAGCAGCCTTAGCCCCCGCGAGGTCCTCTATGGCTACACCTTC.

The chain is built from TRBV29-1 and TRBJ2-1; D call uncertain. V gave up 1 base and J gave up 4 bases, with 17 bases separating them. The CDR3 is made up of 16 amino acids. Germline values: CDR1 SQVTM, CDR2 ANQGSEA. The CDR3 DNA reads as TGCAGCGTTGAAGCCTTTCCGGATCTAATTTACAATGAGCAGTTCTTC. This codes for CSVEAFPDLIYNEQFF.

The rearrangement joins TRBV28 to TRBJ2-7; D is possibly TRBD1 or TRBD2 (5 bases each). Trimming took 10 bases from V and 2 from J, leaving 15 bases between them. The CDR3 spans 13 residues. Germline CDR1 is MDHEN and CDR2 is SYDVKM. CDR3 nucleotide sequence: TGTGCCATCAACCGGGACGGGACCTACGAGCAGTACTTC. Its translation is CAINRDGTYEQYF.

This sequence joins TRBV27 and TRBJ2-7; D unresolved. The CDR3 consists of 15 residues. Germline CDR1 and CDR2: MNHEY and SMNVEV (reference sequence). The germline V and J ends were trimmed by 0 bases and 3 bases, with 12 bases remaining between them. The CDR3 bases are TGTGCCAGCAGTTTATCGACCCCCGATCTCTACGAGCAGTACTTC. This gives the protein CASSLSTPDLYEQYF.

The gene calls are TRBV5-4 and TRBJ1-2; 7 bases line up with TRBD1. CDR1 and CDR2 (germline): SGHNT, YYREEE (reference sequence). This CDR3 is built from 14 residues. V gave up 3 bases and J gave up 3 bases; unmatched junction bases: 5. The CDR3 coding sequence is TGTGCCAGCAGCTATCGGGACAGTGACTATGGCTACACCTTC. Translating it yields CASSYRDSDYGYTF.